A single count supports the clone carrying this T cell receptor beta chain. Its matching antigen is unknown. The data derive from a study of cytomegalovirus exposure and HLA in healthy donors. Study in general: In terms of ancestry, the Caucasian-associated cluster contained 81% of the 300 to 400 genotyped donors.

Overall study results and limits: For most subjects, TCR beta sequences were reported to predict HLA-A and HLA-B alleles with accuracy. Immune exposure information comprised only CMV serostatus.

V gave up 2 bases and J gave up 1 base; unmatched junction bases: 13. The CDR3 covers 19 residues. Germline CDR1 SGHRS, CDR2 YFSETQ. Primers for the PCR totalled 60 Vbeta and 13 Jbeta. Only in-frame clones appear in the TCRdb table, and some are missing; sequencing was by immunoSEQ multiplex PCR. The table includes 150,000 to 250,000 clones, 79% detected once. J is TRBJ2-3 and V is TRBV5-1, with 10 bases matching TRBD2. The TCR comes from a girl aged 5 to 17 in good health and CMV-seropositive. Input material: PBMCs. The CDR3 coding sequence is TGCGCCAGCAGCTTTCTGGGAGCGGGGGGGGCCACCGGCACAGATACGCAGTATTTT. This gives the protein CASSFLGAGGATGTDTQYF.